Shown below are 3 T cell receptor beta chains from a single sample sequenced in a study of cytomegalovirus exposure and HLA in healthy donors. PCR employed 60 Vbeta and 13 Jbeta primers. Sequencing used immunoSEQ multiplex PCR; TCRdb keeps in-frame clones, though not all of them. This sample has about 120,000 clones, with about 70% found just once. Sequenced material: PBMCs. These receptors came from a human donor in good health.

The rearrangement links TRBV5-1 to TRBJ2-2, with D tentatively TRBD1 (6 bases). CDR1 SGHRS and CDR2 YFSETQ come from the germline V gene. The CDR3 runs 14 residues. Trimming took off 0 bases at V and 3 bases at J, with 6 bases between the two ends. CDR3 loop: CASSLAGDTGELFF. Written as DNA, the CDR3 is TGCGCCAGCAGCTTGGCAGGGGACACCGGGGAGCTGTTTTTT.

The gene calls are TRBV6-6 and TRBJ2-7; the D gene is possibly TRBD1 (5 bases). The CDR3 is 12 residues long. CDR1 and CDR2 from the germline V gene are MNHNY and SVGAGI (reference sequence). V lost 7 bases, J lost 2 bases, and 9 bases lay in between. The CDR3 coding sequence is TGTGCCAGCAAGAAAGGGGCCTACGAGCAGTACTTC. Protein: CASKKGAYEQYF.

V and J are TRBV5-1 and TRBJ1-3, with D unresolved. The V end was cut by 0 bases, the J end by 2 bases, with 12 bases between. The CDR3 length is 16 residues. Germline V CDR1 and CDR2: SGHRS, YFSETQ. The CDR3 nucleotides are TGCGCCAGCAGCTTGGCCCTTCCAGGCCCTGGAAACACCATATATTTT. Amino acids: CASSLALPGPGNTIYF.